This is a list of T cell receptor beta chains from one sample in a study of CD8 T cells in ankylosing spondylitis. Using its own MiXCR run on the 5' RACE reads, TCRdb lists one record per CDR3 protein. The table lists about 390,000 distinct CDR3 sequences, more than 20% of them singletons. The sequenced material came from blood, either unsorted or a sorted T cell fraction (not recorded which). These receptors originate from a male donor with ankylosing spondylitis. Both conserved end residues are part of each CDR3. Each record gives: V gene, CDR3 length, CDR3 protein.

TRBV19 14 CASSISGNLREQYF
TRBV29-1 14 CSVGDRRDNQPQHF
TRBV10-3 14 CAIQASGETYEQYF
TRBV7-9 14 CASSLARSQAPQYF
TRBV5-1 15 CASSLESGPSTGQYF
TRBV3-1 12 CASSQDPGELFF
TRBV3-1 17 CASSHPSGRTAKNIQYF
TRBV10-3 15 CAINQQGGPQETQYF
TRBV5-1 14 CASSLSGLGTEAFF
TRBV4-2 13 CASSQGGGHEQFF
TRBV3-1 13 CASSQTSSNIQYF
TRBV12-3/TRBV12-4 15 CASRPSGLSNSPLHF
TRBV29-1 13 CSVGWDPSYEQYF
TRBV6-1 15 CASSLNRRLNQPQHF
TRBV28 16 CASSLEGQGTYNEQFF
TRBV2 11 CASSYKETQYF
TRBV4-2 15 CASSQERGAGQPQHF
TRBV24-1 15 CATSDPGQGSDTQYF
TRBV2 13 CATRESGANALTF
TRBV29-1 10 CSVEQETQYF
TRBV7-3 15 CASSLRVGRENEQFF
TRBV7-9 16 CASSSPSAGWNTEAFF
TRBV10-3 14 CAISGRGGSETQYF
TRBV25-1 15 CASSGDRVSGNTIYF
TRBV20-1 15 CSARLTSSVGGEQYF
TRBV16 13 CASSQSTRVALHF
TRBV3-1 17 CASSLRATSGGTDTQYF
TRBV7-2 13 CASSLLGFDEQFF
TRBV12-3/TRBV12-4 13 CASSLAEGKTQYF
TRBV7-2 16 CASSLVLGDSGQPQHF
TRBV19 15 CASTKTGTANTEAFF